This paragraph reports one T cell receptor (beta chain). The sample belongs to a study of T cells after somatic rescue of genetic block. CDR3 length equals 12 residues. Germline CDR1 and CDR2: GTSNPN and SVGIG (reference sequence). The ends were cut back, 1 base at V and 9 bases at J, with 10 bases in the middle. Measured with immunoSEQ multiplex PCR; TCRdb has only the in-frame clones, and not every one. Seen here are about 67,000 clones, roughly 94% observed once, and the top ten hold around 2.8%. The V gene is TRBV30, the J gene TRBJ1-5; D not certain. Sequencing was performed on peripheral blood mononuclear cells (PBMCs). This clonotype originated in a man aged 40-55 years. The CDR3 sequence: CAWSANGGPQHF. CDR3 nucleotide sequence: TGTGCCTGGAGTGCGAACGGCGGGCCCCAGCATTTT.